This TCR beta chain appears in the sequencing data of a study of OX40 agonist ivuxolimab in advanced cancers. Across the whole study: Patients received the agonistic anti-OX40 (CD134) antibody ivuxolimab.

In germline, CDR1 is LNHDA, CDR2 SQIVND (reference sequence). V lost 4 bases, J lost 5 bases, and 14 bases lay in between. CDR3 size: 14 residues. Generated by immunoSEQ multiplex PCR, the TCRdb table keeps only in-frame clones and is missing some. The table shows 84,000 or so clones, with more than 70% occurring only once. The sequencing used CD4+ or CD8+ T cells sorted from blood, collected in a trial of the OX40 agonist ivuxolimab. The clonotype was recovered from an adult with an advanced solid tumor such as melanoma, head and neck, liver or kidney cancer. V gene TRBV19 combines with J gene TRBJ1-1, with a tentative D call TRBD1 (6 bases). CDR3: CASSTGTQGTEAFF. The CDR3 DNA sequence: TGTGCCAGTAGTACCGGAACACAGGGAACTGAAGCTTTCTTT.